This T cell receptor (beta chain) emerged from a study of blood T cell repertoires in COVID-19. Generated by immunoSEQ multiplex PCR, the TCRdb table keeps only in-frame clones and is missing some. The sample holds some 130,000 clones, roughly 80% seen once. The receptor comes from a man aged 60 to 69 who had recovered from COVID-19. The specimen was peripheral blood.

CDR3 in amino acids: CASSLDRGTGGYTF. Written as DNA, the CDR3 is TGTGCCAGCAGCCTGGACAGGGGCACGGGTGGCTACACCTTC. V usage is TRBV7-9 and J usage is TRBJ1-2; 9 bases match TRBD1. After removal of 5 bases from V and 7 bases from J, the junction contained 8 bases not matched to a gene. Germline assignment: CDR1 SEHNR and CDR2 FQNEAQ (reference sequence). CDR3 length: 14 amino acids.